This is a list of T cell receptor beta chains from one sample in a study of identical twins. TCRdb ran MiXCR on the 5' RACE reads and lists one entry per CDR3 protein. The repertoire holds 450,000 or so distinct CDR3 sequences, with roughly an eighth as singletons. These data are also associated with another study on yellow fever vaccine responses in identical twins.

Sample: CD4+ T cells sorted from blood. All receptors come from a woman aged 18-35 years in good health. CDR3s include the opening cysteine and the closing phenylalanine or tryptophan. D genes are given only for firm matches. Only some rows state a clone size, as once, few, many or a class for expanded clones.

d_call	v_call	clone_size	j_call	cdr3_nt	cdr3_aa
.	TRBV19	many	TRBJ2-1	TGTGCCAGTAGTATGGACCGCTACAGGGTGCAGTTCTTC	CASSMDRYRVQFF
TRBD1	TRBV18	few	TRBJ2-5	TGTGCCAGCTCACCACCAGGGGGCGGCGAGACCCAGTACTTC	CASSPPGGGETQYF
TRBD1	TRBV18	.	TRBJ2-1	TGTGCCAGCTCACTCACCACCGGGACAGGGGACAATGAGCAGTTCTTC	CASSLTTGTGDNEQFF
.	TRBV7-8	few	TRBJ2-1	TGTGCAGTTTCAACGGGGCGGAATAATGAGCAGTTCTTC	CAVSTGRNNEQFF
.	TRBV20-1	many	TRBJ2-5	TGCAGTGCCCATGCGCCCCAAGAGACCCAGTACTTC	CSAHAPQETQYF
TRBD2	TRBV7-2	many	TRBJ2-1	TGTGCCAGCAGCTTAAACGGGAGGGGTCGGAATGAGCAGTTCTTC	CASSLNGRGRNEQFF
.	TRBV5-1	few	TRBJ2-5	TGCGCCAGCAGCCAGTCCTTGGGGAGCCAAGAGACCCAGTACTTC	CASSQSLGSQETQYF
.	TRBV5-4	few	TRBJ2-1	TGTGCCAGCAGCATCTTGGTCGGAAATGAGCAGTTCTTC	CASSILVGNEQFF
.	TRBV29-1	many	TRBJ2-7	TGCAGCGTTTATGGGGGACTCGGCGAGCAGTACTTC	CSVYGGLGEQYF
.	TRBV6-2/TRBV6-3	few	TRBJ1-2	TGTGCCAGCAGTTACTCGGCAGGGAAAGGCTCCGGCTACACCTTC	CASSYSAGKGSGYTF
TRBD1	TRBV19	few	TRBJ2-7	TGTGCCAGTTACGGACAGGGGGCCCACGAGCAGTACTTC	CASYGQGAHEQYF
.	TRBV5-4	many	TRBJ2-4	TGTGCCAGCAGCTTGGCCGGGGTAAGAGCCAAAAACATTCAGTACTTC	CASSLAGVRAKNIQYF
.	TRBV20-1	.	TRBJ2-3	TGCAGTGCTAGATCCAGCGGACTTGGAGATACGCAGTATTTT	CSARSSGLGDTQYF
TRBD1	TRBV7-2	.	TRBJ2-3	TGTGCCAGCAGCTCATCCGGGACAGGGGCAGATACGCAGTATTTT	CASSSSGTGADTQYF
.	TRBV4-3	many	TRBJ2-5	TGCGCCAGCAGCCAAGATAGAATAGCCCAAGAGACCCAGTACTTC	CASSQDRIAQETQYF
TRBD1	TRBV20-1	few	TRBJ2-2	TGCAGTGCTAGCTTCCGACAGGGTAACACCGGGGAGCTGTTTTTT	CSASFRQGNTGELFF
.	TRBV5-1	few	TRBJ2-3	TGCGCCAGCAGCTTTACACCAGGCGCGGGCACAGATACGCAGTATTTT	CASSFTPGAGTDTQYF
.	TRBV12-3/TRBV12-4	.	TRBJ2-2	TGTGCCAGCAGTTTAGCGCTGGGGGAGCTGTTTTTT	CASSLALGELFF